The 27 T cell receptor beta chains presented below share a single source sample, sequenced in a study of beta chain features in type 1 diabetes. The investigators reverse transcribed all of the isolated RNA, so they sequenced expressed TCRB transcripts. Here immunoSEQ multiplex PCR was the method, and the copy in TCRdb shows in-frame clones only, minus some. The data show more than 85,000 clones, about 40% seen once. The sample comprised stem cell memory CD4+ T cells from blood. Every receptor here comes from a woman in her late teens or twenties in good health.

The chain employs TRBV7-9 and TRBJ2-7; 7 bases map to TRBD2. The length of the CDR3 is 17 residues. CDR1 is SEHNR and CDR2 is FQNEAQ in the germline V gene (reference sequence). The trim removed 1 base at V and 3 bases at J, leaving 12 bases unmatched. CDR3 DNA: TGTGCCAGCAGCTTAGATGGCTCGGGGCTAGCGGACTACGAGCAGTACTTC. As protein: CASSLDGSGLADYEQYF.

V gene TRBV6-6 combines with J gene TRBJ1-6; D is ambiguous. Trimming took off 3 bases at V and 7 bases at J, with 7 bases between the two ends. The CDR3 contains 13 residues. In germline, CDR1 is MNHNY, CDR2 SVGAGI (reference sequence). The CDR3 here is CASSYPVNSPLHF. The CDR3 bases are TGTGCCAGCAGTTATCCGGTGAATTCACCCCTCCACTTT.

CDR3 amino acids: CASGLGTGVNQPQHF. The CDR3 DNA is TGTGCTAGTGGTTTAGGGACAGGGGTCAATCAGCCCCAGCATTTT. The chain joins TRBV12-5 to TRBJ1-5, with 10 bases identical to TRBD1. The V and J ends lost 3 bases and 3 bases, in that order; junction bases with no gene match: 2. Germline V lookup: CDR1 LGHNT, CDR2 FRNRAP. CDR3 length equals 15 residues.

Only a few counts were recorded for this clone. The V gene is TRBV2, the J gene TRBJ2-7; 10 bases fit TRBD2. The CDR3 totals 13 residues. Germline V gene lookup returns CDR1 SNHLY and CDR2 FYNNEI. Trimming at V came to 6 bases and at J to 3 bases, leaving 2 bases not matched to a gene. CDR3 sequence reads: CASRAGGIYEQYF. The CDR3 DNA follows: TGTGCCAGCAGAGCGGGAGGGATCTACGAGCAGTACTTC.

This clone was detected only a few times. V gene TRBV28 combines with J gene TRBJ2-1; TRBD2 is a possible D gene (5 bases). This CDR3 has 18 residues. Trimming stripped 5 bases from V and 0 bases from J, with 20 bases between. CDR1 is MDHEN, CDR2 SYDVKM, per germline. CDR3 loop: CASSGELTLPSSYNEQFF. As DNA, the CDR3 is TGTGCCAGCAGTGGGGAGTTGACTCTCCCGAGCTCCTACAATGAGCAGTTCTTC.

This clone was seen a few times. The chain employs TRBV9 and TRBJ2-1, with D perhaps matching TRBD1 (5 bases). The CDR3 has 14 amino acids. Germline V gene lookup returns CDR1 SGDLS and CDR2 YYNGEE. V shed 2 bases and J shed 1 base, with 7 bases lying between them. CDR3: CASSVGLSYNEQFF. The CDR3 DNA reads as TGTGCCAGCAGCGTGGGGCTTTCCTACAATGAGCAGTTCTTC. The full variable domain, with the rest looked up from reference TRBV9 and TRBJ2-1, is DSGVTQTPKHLITATGQRVTLRCSPRSGDLSVYWYQQSLDQGLQFLIQYYNGEERAKGNILERFSAQQFPDLHSELNLSSLELGDSALYFCASSVGLSYNEQFFGPGTRLTVL.

V and J are TRBV19 and TRBJ1-5; no definite D call. Germline CDR1 and CDR2: LNHDA and SQIVND (reference sequence). V was trimmed by 1 base and J by 3 bases, leaving 13 bases between them. The CDR3 sequence is 16 residues long. The CDR3 sequence: CASSIGRQALNQPQHF. The CDR3 bases are TGTGCCAGTAGTATAGGGCGTCAGGCCCTCAATCAGCCCCAGCATTTT.

The rearrangement links TRBV5-8 to TRBJ2-7; 10 bases are a match to TRBD2. V trimming: 2 bases; J trimming: 1 base; junction bases outside the gene matches: 3. The CDR3 has 15 amino acids. Germline V lookup: CDR1 SGHTS, CDR2 YDEGEE. CDR3 protein: CASSLELAGSYEQYF. For the CDR3, the DNA is TGTGCCAGCAGCTTAGAACTAGCGGGGTCCTACGAGCAGTACTTC. Using reference TRBV5-8 and TRBJ2-7 for the parts outside the CDR3, the full variable domain is EAGVTQSPTHLIKTRGQQATLRCSPISGHTSVYWYQQALGLGLQFLLWYDEGEERNRGNFPPRFSGRQFPNYSSELNVNALELEDSALYLCASSLELAGSYEQYFGPGTRLTVT.

This clone was seen only a few times. The rearrangement links TRBV6-5 to TRBJ1-1, with 7 bases identical to TRBD1. This CDR3 spans 14 amino acids. V lost 6 bases, J lost 0 bases, and 4 bases stayed unmatched. CDR1 MNHEY and CDR2 SVGAGI come from the germline V gene. CDR3 in DNA: TGTGCCAGCAGCCCACAGGGGATGAACACTGAAGCTTTCTTT. Its translation is CASSPQGMNTEAFF.

There are a few counts of this clone. The chain combines TRBV2 with TRBJ1-3; the D is unclear. The V gene lost 1 base and the J gene lost 4 bases, with 5 bases spanning the gap. This CDR3 is 13 amino acids long. Germline values: CDR1 SNHLY, CDR2 FYNNEI. The CDR3 nucleotides read TGTGCCAGCAGTGAAGGAGGGGGAAACACCATATATTTT. Encoded protein: CASSEGGGNTIYF.

The rearrangement uses TRBV30 and TRBJ2-3; perhaps TRBD2 as D (6 bases). Germline V gene sequence: CDR1 GTSNPN, CDR2 SVGIG (reference sequence). This CDR3 is 14 amino acids long. Trimming left V 1 base short and J 5 bases short, with 13 bases between. The CDR3 DNA reads as TGTGCCTGGAGTGCGGGACTTCGTGAAGATACGCAGTATTTT. Protein: CAWSAGLREDTQYF.

This clone has more than one count but fewer than ten. The V and J genes are TRBV28 and TRBJ2-4; possibly TRBD2 for D (5 bases). The germline V gene has CDR1 MDHEN and CDR2 SYDVKM. Between the trimmed V and J ends, which lost 5 bases and 4 bases, there was a span of 12 bases. This CDR3 is 14 amino acids long. The CDR3 DNA follows: TGTGCCAGCAGTACGGGATCTTTAAAAAACATTCAGTACTTC. Its translation: CASSTGSLKNIQYF.

J is TRBJ2-7 and V is TRBV5-1; TRBD2 aligns across 9 bases. The germline CDR1 and CDR2 sequences are SGHRS and YFSETQ. J gave up 2 bases and V 2 bases, and 11 bases lay outside the gene matches. The CDR3 is made up of 17 amino acids. The DNA of the CDR3 is TGCGCCAGCAGCTTTTTTTCCGGTCTAGCGGGGACCTACGAGCAGTACTTC. Translating gives CASSFFSGLAGTYEQYF.

This clone was observed a few times. The chain employs TRBV6-6 and TRBJ2-4; D might be TRBD1 (5 bases). The CDR3 is made up of 16 amino acids. Germline V gene sequence: CDR1 MNHNY, CDR2 SVGAGI (reference sequence). The V end lost 6 bases, the J end lost 1 base, and 16 bases lay between the germline ends. DNA of the CDR3: TGTGCCAGCAGCCAATATAGGGGCGCGGCCAAAAACATTCAGTACTTC. This gives the protein CASSQYRGAAKNIQYF.

This clone was picked up a small number of times. The V gene is TRBV18, the J gene TRBJ1-2; no clear D. V lost 2 bases and J lost 0, with 7 bases in between. The CDR3 runs 14 residues. Germline-derived CDR1 and CDR2 are KGHSH and LQKENI. The CDR3 region has the DNA TGTGCCAGCTCACCAGGGCAGACTAACTATGGCTACACCTTC. The encoded protein is CASSPGQTNYGYTF.

The chain combines TRBV18 with TRBJ1-2, with D perhaps TRBD1 (5 bases). The V gene's germline CDR1 is KGHSH and CDR2 LQKENI. With 2 bases removed from V and 4 bases from J, the gap between germline ends came to 8 bases. This CDR3 is built from 13 residues. CDR3 in DNA: TGTGCCAGCTCACCAGACAGCCCCTATGGCTACACCTTC. The encoded protein is CASSPDSPYGYTF. Combining the CDR3 with reference TRBV18 and TRBJ1-2 gives the whole variable domain NAGVMQNPRHLVRRRGQEARLRCSPMKGHSHVYWYRQLPEEGLKFMVYLQKENIIDESGMPKERFSAEFPKEGPSILRIQQVVRGDSAAYFCASSPDSPYGYTFGSGTRLTVV.

This clone was seen more than once but under ten times. The rearrangement links TRBV19 to TRBJ2-7; TRBD2 matches 8 bases. The CDR3 totals 15 residues. With V trimmed by 3 bases and J by 2 bases, 6 bases remained unmatched. CDR1 is LNHDA, CDR2 SQIVND, per germline (reference sequence). The CDR3 region has the DNA TGTGCCAGTAGTATCTATACTAGCGGACCCTACGAGCAGTACTTC. Its protein is CASSIYTSGPYEQYF.

The V gene is TRBV5-1, the J gene TRBJ1-1; D is possibly TRBD1 (6 bases). Trimming left V 3 bases short and J 5 bases short, with 11 bases between. Germline CDR1 reads SGHRS; CDR2 reads YFSETQ. The CDR3 contains 13 residues. This CDR3 reads CASSYGQITEAFF. The CDR3 nucleotides are TGCGCCAGCAGCTACGGACAGATAACTGAAGCTTTCTTT.

This chain links TRBV14 with TRBJ1-2; TRBD1 matches at 8 bases. The CDR3 extends over 16 amino acids. Germline lookup yields CDR1 SGHDN and CDR2 FVKESK. V was clipped by 1 base and J by 4 bases; unmatched bases: 8. CDR3 coding DNA: TGTGCCAGCAGCCAAGTGGTCCAGGGGGCAGCCTATGGCTACACCTTC. Protein sequence: CASSQVVQGAAYGYTF.

This rearrangement joins TRBV19 to TRBJ2-1; the match to TRBD2 covers 9 bases. The CDR3 runs 15 residues. CDR1 is LNHDA and CDR2 is SQIVND in the germline V gene (reference sequence). V dropped 4 bases and J dropped 4; count of bases not matched to a gene: 5. CDR3 in DNA: TGTGCCAGTAGTACGGCTAGCGGGGCATACAATGAGCAGTTCTTC. This encodes CASSTASGAYNEQFF.

The chain recombines TRBV7-3 with TRBJ2-1; TRBD2 might be the D (6 bases). V was trimmed by 3 bases and J by 0 bases, leaving 12 bases between them. Germline-derived CDR1 and CDR2 are SGHTA and FQGTGA. There are 16 residues in the CDR3. The DNA for the CDR3 is TGTGCCAGCAGCTTCAGCGGGCCAAGCTCCTACAATGAGCAGTTCTTC. Its protein product is CASSFSGPSSYNEQFF.

In this sample, this clone turned up a few times. The chain is built from TRBV28 and TRBJ1-5; tentative D call: TRBD1 (5 bases). V was trimmed by 5 bases and J by 6 bases, leaving 23 bases between them. Germline V gene sequence: CDR1 MDHEN, CDR2 SYDVKM. The CDR3 totals 17 residues. The CDR3 DNA is TGTGCCAGCAGTCCTCCTGGGCGGGGGAGCGGGACTCAGCCCCAGCATTTT. Protein: CASSPPGRGSGTQPQHF.

This clone was counted only a few times. The genes are TRBV9 and TRBJ2-2, with 8 bases that match TRBD2. Germline assignment: CDR1 SGDLS and CDR2 YYNGEE. This CDR3 region has 15 residues. V dropped 0 bases and J dropped 6; count of bases not matched to a gene: 4. The CDR3 is CASSVAGGSAGELFF. CDR3 sequence (DNA): TGTGCCAGCAGCGTAGCGGGAGGGTCGGCCGGGGAGCTGTTTTTT.

In its sample, this clone was seen a few times. The V and J genes are TRBV20-1 and TRBJ2-1; no clear D gene. The V end was cut by 3 bases, the J end by 15 bases, with 15 bases between. Per the germline V gene, CDR1 is DFQATT and CDR2 is SNEGSKA (reference sequence). There are 11 residues in the CDR3. The CDR3 protein is CSASLAAPRFF. DNA for the CDR3: TGCAGTGCTAGTTTGGCGGCCCCAAGGTTCTTC.

In its sample, this clone was seen many times. The CDR3 reads CSVSPGETQYF. As DNA, the CDR3 is TGCAGCGTTTCGCCGGGAGAGACCCAGTACTTC. The gene calls are TRBV29-1 and TRBJ2-5; D gene uncertain. This CDR3 is built from 11 residues. Germline assignment: CDR1 SQVTM and CDR2 ANQGSEA. V was trimmed by 5 bases and J by 4 bases, leaving 8 bases between them.

The chain joins TRBV4-2 to TRBJ2-2, with D possibly matching TRBD1 (5 bases). CDR3 length: 15 amino acids. Germline CDR1 LGHNA, CDR2 YNFKEQ. V gave up 0 bases and J gave up 6 bases, with 11 bases separating them. The DNA of the CDR3 is TGTGCCAGCAGCCAAGAAAGGCTAGGGGCCGGGGAGCTGTTTTTT. This gives the protein CASSQERLGAGELFF.

The rearrangement joins TRBV27 to TRBJ2-1; the match to TRBD2 covers 11 bases. CDR1 and CDR2 (germline): MNHEY, SMNVEV (reference sequence). Losses at the gene ends were 2 bases for V and 7 bases for J; bases not matched to a gene: 4. The CDR3 consists of 15 residues. The CDR3 sequence is CASSLGLAGGNEQFF. The CDR3 DNA follows: TGTGCCAGCAGTTTAGGCCTAGCGGGAGGTAATGAGCAGTTCTTC.